This entry lists 15 T cell receptor beta chains sequenced from one sample in a study of cytomegalovirus exposure and HLA in healthy donors. Here immunoSEQ multiplex PCR was the method, and the copy in TCRdb shows in-frame clones only, minus some. The sample lists about 120,000 clones; around nine tenths were seen once. The sample comprised PBMCs. These receptors all stem from a woman younger than 30 in good health and CMV-seronegative.

The chain uses TRBV27 and TRBJ2-7, with D possibly being TRBD2 (5 bases). Germline CDR1 reads MNHEY; CDR2 reads SMNVEV (reference sequence). The length of the CDR3 is 15 residues. V was shortened by 4 bases and J by 3 bases, with 16 bases between the two germline ends. CDR3 sequence: CASSSLGDGFYEQYF. In nucleotides, the CDR3 is TGTGCCAGCAGTTCCTTGGGAGACGGGTTCTACGAGCAGTACTTC.

V and J are TRBV28 and TRBJ2-1; D not resolved. V was clipped by 3 bases and J by 7 bases, with 10 bases between them. Germline-derived CDR1 and CDR2 are MDHEN and SYDVKM. CDR3 length: 13 residues. DNA for the CDR3: TGTGCCAGCAGTTTGCCGACTCCGAATGAGCAGTTCTTC. This codes for CASSLPTPNEQFF.

The gene calls are TRBV20-1 and TRBJ1-1, with D unresolved. This CDR3 is built from 11 residues. The germline CDR1 and CDR2 sequences are DFQATT and SNEGSKA (reference sequence). CDR3 amino acids: CIVTGFTEAFF. The CDR3 DNA reads as TGCATTGTGACGGGGTTCACTGAAGCTTTCTTT.

This sequence joins TRBV7-2 and TRBJ2-3, with 15 bases aligning to TRBD2. V lost 5 bases to trimming and J lost 6 bases; unmatched junction nucleotides: 9. CDR1 SGHTA and CDR2 FQGNSA come from the germline V gene. The CDR3 is 17 amino acids. The CDR3 sequence: CASSTRTSGGAGDTQYF. CDR3 bases: TGTGCCAGCAGCACCCGGACTAGCGGGGGGGCTGGCGATACGCAGTATTTT.

This sequence joins TRBV28 and TRBJ2-5; 7 bases are shared with TRBD1. Germline V gene data show CDR1 as MDHEN and CDR2 as SYDVKM. The CDR3 length is 15 residues. The V segment lost 5 bases and the J segment 1 base; nucleotides outside the gene matches: 7. CDR3 in DNA: TGTGCCAGCAGTGACTACAGGGGATCCCAAGAGACCCAGTACTTC. This encodes CASSDYRGSQETQYF.

The chain has TRBV11-2 and TRBJ2-5; the D gene is possibly TRBD2 (6 bases). This CDR3 spans 15 amino acids. The V gene's germline CDR1 is SGHAT and CDR2 FQNNGV. The V end was cut by 4 bases, the J end by 1 base, with 13 bases between. DNA for the CDR3: TGTGCCAGCAGCTCAACGGGGGTACTCCAAGAGACCCAGTACTTC. Protein product: CASSSTGVLQETQYF.

The V and J genes are TRBV7-2 and TRBJ1-5, with 7 bases aligning to TRBD1. The junction had 15 bases not matched to a gene; V was cut back by 5 bases and J by 2 bases. The CDR3 runs 18 residues. Per the germline V gene, CDR1 is SGHTA and CDR2 is FQGNSA. The CDR3 sequence: CASSPFLTGVMGNQPQHF. The CDR3 DNA sequence: TGTGCCAGCAGCCCCTTCCTAACAGGGGTTATGGGCAATCAGCCCCAGCATTTT.

The chain joins TRBV7-6 to TRBJ2-7; 10 bases align to TRBD2. V was clipped by 5 bases and J by 4 bases; unmatched bases: 5. This CDR3 is built from 14 residues. The V gene's germline CDR1 is SGHVS and CDR2 FNYEAQ. The CDR3 DNA reads as TGTGCCAGCAGCCCGGGGACTAGCGCATACGAGCAGTACTTC. This gives the protein CASSPGTSAYEQYF. Looking up the rest from reference TRBV7-6 and TRBJ2-7 gives the full variable domain: GAGVSQSPRYKVTKRGQDVALRCDPISGHVSLYWYRQALGQGPEFLTYFNYEAQQDKSGLPNDRFSAERPEGSISTLTIQRTEQRDSAMYRCASSPGTSAYEQYFGPGTRLTVT.

This chain links TRBV9 with TRBJ2-5; 7 nucleotides agree with TRBD1. The CDR3 spans 14 residues. V lost 3 bases and J lost 2; bases outside the gene matches: 4. Germline values: CDR1 SGDLS, CDR2 YYNGEE. The CDR3 nucleotides read TGTGCCAGCAGCGAAGGACAGGTTCAAGAGACCCAGTACTTC. It translates to CASSEGQVQETQYF.

The chain couples TRBV7-2 to TRBJ1-1; D might be TRBD1 (5 bases). Between the trimmed V and J ends, which lost 5 bases and 1 base, there was a span of 14 bases. Germline CDR1 is SGHTA and CDR2 is FQGNSA. The length of the CDR3 is 15 residues. The CDR3 loop reads CASSPAGRQNTEAFF. CDR3 in DNA: TGTGCCAGCAGCCCGGCGGGACGGCAGAACACTGAAGCTTTCTTT.

This rearrangement joins TRBV11-2 to TRBJ1-6; TRBD1 matches 7 bases. Germline values: CDR1 SGHAT, CDR2 FQNNGV. Germline trimming cut 6 bases from V and 6 bases from J; bases unmatched to any gene: 8. The CDR3 spans 15 residues. As DNA, the CDR3 is TGTGCCAGCAGGCAACGGGACAGAGCTAATTCACCCCTCCACTTT. Residues: CASRQRDRANSPLHF.

V and J are TRBV11-3 and TRBJ2-1, with 10 bases lining up with TRBD2. From germline, CDR1 is SGHNT and CDR2 YENEEA. The CDR3 is made up of 16 amino acids. Trimming removed 2 bases from V and 9 bases from J; junction bases left unmatched: 10. The CDR3 protein is CASSLNRAGGSREQFF. The CDR3 region has the DNA TGTGCCAGCAGCTTAAACAGAGCGGGAGGGTCGCGTGAGCAGTTCTTC.

The chain carries TRBV7-2 and TRBJ2-7; 10 nucleotides agree with TRBD1. The CDR3 contains 13 residues. V trimming: 5 bases; J trimming: 3 bases; junction bases outside the gene matches: 1. The germline V gene has CDR1 SGHTA and CDR2 FQGNSA. The CDR3 DNA reads TGTGCCAGCAGCCGGGACAGGGGCTACGAGCAGTACTTC. This sequence encodes CASSRDRGYEQYF.

The CDR3 loop is CASSREPQETQYF. The CDR3 bases are TGTGCCAGCAGCCGGGAGCCGCAAGAGACCCAGTACTTC. This rearrangement joins TRBV6-4 to TRBJ2-5, with D perhaps matching TRBD2 (6 bases). This CDR3 region has 13 residues. Trimming pared 6 bases from V and 2 bases from J, leaving 10 bases between. The V gene's germline CDR1 is MRHNA and CDR2 SNTAGT.

CDR3 DNA sequence: TGCGCCAGCAGCCAAGAGGGGACAGGACCCCTTACCGAAGCTTTCTTT. Protein: CASSQEGTGPLTEAFF. The chain combines TRBV4-3 with TRBJ1-1; 8 bases are shared with TRBD1. V lost 0 bases to trimming and J lost 8 bases; unmatched junction nucleotides: 11. This CDR3 has 16 amino acids. Germline CDR1 and CDR2: LGHNA and YSLEER.